Listed below are T cell receptor beta chains from one sample, sequenced in a study of blood T cell repertoires in COVID-19. Only in-frame clones appear in the TCRdb table, and some are missing; sequencing was by immunoSEQ multiplex PCR. The data hold 350,000 to 450,000 clones, with roughly 90% observed a single time. Sample: peripheral blood. The origin of the receptors is a middle-aged man with acute or convalescent COVID-19. Each CDR3 is given without its conserved first and last residue. The order of the fields is V gene, J gene, CDR3 protein.

TRBV19,TRBJ2-3,ASSKVLQRGTSTDTQY
TRBV2,TRBJ1-3,ASSDGGTDTIY
TRBV27,TRBJ2-2,ASSKGLAGAAGELF
TRBV6-5,TRBJ2-2,ARLAESNTGELF
TRBV5-1,TRBJ2-2,ASSLEAGETGELF
TRBV19,TRBJ1-3,ASSIDGLGSGNTIY
TRBV29-1,TRBJ2-7,SGGSVPYEQY
TRBV13,TRBJ2-7,ASSLGGGANEQY
TRBV2,TRBJ1-6,ASNLDRGNSPLH
TRBV2,TRBJ1-6,ASSTRTGDDSPLH
TRBV11-2,TRBJ2-6,ASSSGGRSSGANVLT
TRBV11-2,TRBJ1-2,ASSLGQNYGYT
TRBV3-1/TRBV3-2,TRBJ1-1,ASSRQSILPLEAF
TRBV9,TRBJ1-2,ASSLPSPGGYT
TRBV19,TRBJ2-6,ASSIGPGQGGGPSGANVLT
TRBV9,TRBJ2-1,ASSAGLASSYNEQF
TRBV6-6,TRBJ1-3,ASQVSGNTIY
TRBV5-4,TRBJ1-1,ASSRDPGQMNTEAF
TRBV12-3/TRBV12-4,TRBJ1-1,ASTHDSYAEAF
TRBV2,TRBJ1-2,ASSEEGAGYGYT